This T cell receptor (beta chain) was captured by sequencing in a study of T-cell memory formation after mild COVID-19. Whole-study results and caveats: A balance of CD4 and CD8 characterized clones contracting day 15 to 85, whereas later expanders leaned CD4+. Most CD4+ clones that shrank were in CM and EM, while CD8+ ones turned up in EMRA.

The CDR3 has 17 amino acids. V shed 5 bases, J shed 2 bases, and the junction held 8 bases outside the gene matches. Per the germline V gene, CDR1 is SGHNT and CDR2 is YENEEA. MiXCR was run by TCRdb on the 5' RACE reads, yielding one entry per CDR3 protein. The table shows 450,000 to 650,000 distinct CDR3 sequences, with roughly 21% occurring only once. This clonotype has just a few counts. Its antigen remains unknown. The chain is built from TRBV11-3 and TRBJ2-1; 11 bases line up with TRBD2. Sequencing input: PBMCs or a T cell subset sorted from them (not recorded which). The clonotype originates from an adult woman who had mild COVID-19 (a few samples of this study predate the infection). Cell type and time point are not known. CDR3 residues: CASSPGGGLAAYNEQFF. CDR3 DNA: TGTGCCAGCAGCCCGGGCGGGGGACTAGCGGCCTACAATGAGCAGTTCTTC. The full variable domain, with the rest looked up from reference TRBV11-3 and TRBJ2-1, is EAGVVQSPRYKIIEKKQPVAFWCNPISGHNTLYWYLQNLGQGPELLIRYENEEAVDDSQLPKDRFSAERLKGVDSTLKIQPAELGDSAVYLCASSPGGGLAAYNEQFFGPGTRLTVL.